These 8 T cell receptor beta chains were sequenced from one sample in a study of T cells in Graves' hyperthyroidism and ophthalmopathy. Template material for amplifying TCR beta CDR3 regions consisted of RNA transcripts. In the first-round RT-PCR of the TCR CDR3, the HTBI primer set was used. TCRdb used MiXCR to reprocess the multiplex PCR reads, holding one entry per CDR3 protein. In the table there are 550,000 to 600,000 distinct CDR3 sequences, just over 45% of which are singletons. Sample: peripheral blood or thyroid tissue (not recorded which). These receptors all stem from an adult woman with Graves' disease, either hyperthyroidism or ophthalmopathy (not recorded which).

V and J are TRBV25-1 and TRBJ2-7; 10 bases fit TRBD1. Germline lookup yields CDR1 MGHDK and CDR2 SYGVNS. V lost 11 bases and J lost 3; bases outside the gene matches: 7. The CDR3 sequence is 13 residues long. CDR3 DNA: TGTGCCTCCGGGACAGGGGCAAGCTACGAGCAGTACTTC. Translation: CASGTGASYEQYF.

The J gene is TRBJ2-7, the V gene TRBV28; D may be TRBD2 (7 bases). V lost 3 bases, J lost 3 bases, and 12 bases lay in between. This CDR3 contains 14 residues. Looked up from germline, CDR1 is MDHEN and CDR2 is SYDVKM. The CDR3 region is CASSFGRGDYEQYF. CDR3 DNA sequence: TGTGCCAGCAGTTTTGGGAGGGGGGACTACGAGCAGTACTTC.

Only one count was recorded for this clonotype. The junction does not match germline at one end; this may be a read error. This sequence joins TRBV5-1 and TRBJ2-2, with 7 bases aligning to TRBD1. CDR1 is SGHRS, CDR2 YFSETQ, per germline. There are 15 residues in the CDR3. The CDR3 nucleotides read TGCGCCAGCAGCTCCGGCCAGGGGGACACCGGGGAGCTGTTTTTC. Translating it yields CASSSGQGDTGELFF. The full variable domain, rest sourced from reference TRBV5-1 and TRBJ2-2, is KAGVTQTPRYLIKTRGQQVTLSCSPISGHRSVSWYQQTPGQGLQFLFEYFSETQRNKGNFPGRFSGRQFSNSRSEMNVSTLELGDSALYLCASSSGQGDTGELFFGEGSRLTVL.

The chain employs TRBV7-2 and TRBJ1-4; the D gene is possibly TRBD1 (6 bases). CDR1 and CDR2 (germline): SGHTA, FQGNSA. V lost 5 bases and J lost 8, with 12 bases in between. This CDR3 has 13 amino acids. The CDR3 loop is CASSPTGWEKLFF. As DNA, the CDR3 is TGTGCCAGCAGCCCGACAGGTTGGGAAAAACTGTTTTTT.

This clonotype was counted at least ten times. This rearrangement joins TRBV12-3 or TRBV12-4 to TRBJ2-1, with D uncertain. The CDR3 runs to 13 residues. V was pared by 2 bases and J by 7 bases, with 9 bases between. The CDR3 sequence: CASSLKTPNEQFF. The CDR3 DNA sequence: TGTGCCAGCAGTTTAAAAACTCCGAATGAGCAGTTCTTC.

The chain combines TRBV25-1 with TRBJ2-7; D remains ambiguous. The CDR3 length is 14 residues. Germline-derived CDR1 and CDR2 are MGHDK and SYGVNS. Deletions cut 1 base from V and 2 bases from J, with 9 bases between. In DNA, the CDR3 is TGTGCCAGCAGTGAATCGACGGGTGCCTACGAGCAGTACTTC. Amino acid sequence: CASSESTGAYEQYF.

This clonotype has ten or more counts. Here the CDR3 reads CSAIQRGVVNTEAFF. The CDR3 coding sequence is TGCAGTGCTATTCAACGCGGGGTGGTTAACACTGAAGCTTTCTTT. The chain has TRBV20-1 and TRBJ1-1; no reliable D call. Germline CDR1 is DFQATT and CDR2 is SNEGSKA (reference sequence). V was shortened by 4 bases and J by 2 bases, with 17 bases between the two germline ends. The CDR3 has 15 residues.

The chain links TRBV4-1 to TRBJ2-7, with 7 bases aligning to TRBD1. The ends lost 1 base at V and 3 bases at J; junction bases unmatched: 3. The CDR3 has 14 amino acids. Germline-derived CDR1 and CDR2 are MGHRA and YSYEKL. The CDR3 loop reads CASSQVGQNYEQYF. The DNA of the CDR3 is TGCGCCAGCAGCCAAGTGGGACAGAACTACGAGCAGTACTTC.